This TCR beta chain was found in a study of cytomegalovirus exposure and HLA in healthy donors (TCRdb year 2017). Broadly, across the study: An earlier analysis of 587 of the donors reported approximately 260 Gb of sequence data and 117 million unique TCR beta sequences obtained from about 179 million T cells. To predict cytomegalovirus infection status, the study combined high-throughput TCR immunosequencing, statistical association of individual TCRs with disease status, and machine learning. The study aimed to test whether cataloging public T cell receptors could reveal signatures of past pathogen exposure. Typing coverage varied by locus: about 629-640 donors for A, B, C, DRB1 and DQB1; approximately 500 for DQA1; approximately 570 for DPA1; approximately 450 for DPB1. About 320 gigabases of sequencing data and 80 million or so unique TCR sequences were included in an early release covering around 600 HLA-typed donors. Alongside the repertoire data, information on donor age, sex, ethnicity and CMV serostatus was compiled. On average, around 240,000 unique TCR beta nucleotide sequences were sequenced per donor among more than 350 genotyped donors of the cohort, with about 19% of those sequences being non-productive. A later genetic analysis used genome-wide SNP genotypes for about three fifths of the 666 donors, treating that subset as a discovery cohort. To decide whether each TCR beta V gene segment behaved as functional or pseudogenic, an earlier analysis of some 570 of the donors relied on high-throughput TCR beta sequencing. All discovery cohort repertoires had been generated on a single sequencing platform. The study profiled the T cell repertoires of 550 to 700 subjects by immunosequencing and related them to cytomegalovirus serostatus. Along with the approximately 650-subject first cohort, a separate validation cohort of over a hundred different subjects was used. The later analysis used no new phenotypic data to find candidate immune exposures, relying instead on TCR beta sequences and their occurrence across donors. HLA typing covered class I and class II loci at four-digit resolution. Four or five DR-DQ haplotypes were handled as single units for association and clustering, since linkage in the cohort was strong. A later analysis re-analyzed previously published TCR beta repertoires from approximately 670 donors and added high-resolution HLA genotyping to study TCR occurrence patterns. Of the roughly 400 genotyped donors, approximately 81% were placed in the genetic ancestry cluster associated with self-reported Caucasian donors.

The paper as a whole reports these results and caveats: Several of the top co-occurrence clusters appeared to be linked to parvovirus B19, influenza, CMV and Epstein-Barr virus, according to a later analysis. In a later analysis, some 17,000 TCR beta sequences were associated with specific HLA alleles at a false discovery rate of 0.05. Because counts were too low, more than 15 rarely observed V segments, including chromosome 9 orphons, were excluded from the earlier analysis of 587 of the donors. The authors suggested that the approach could potentially be generalized to other disease states and immunological phenotypes. The presence/absence analyses assumed that sequencing depth was roughly uniform across donors, and that assumption may not be true. A later analysis found that TCR association rates varied across HLA loci, with DRB1 alleles showing the most associated TCRs and HLA-C alleles the fewest. When HLA alleles, especially DR and DQ, strongly co-occurred, attributing TCR associations to individual alleles was difficult. Some IMGT-functional V segments, including TRBV6-2 and TRBV6-3, could not be told apart with the 87-base-pair reads, so those segments were excluded. According to a later analysis, most CMV-associated TCR beta chains appeared to be HLA-restricted, and the HLA associations seemed to be driven largely by CMV exposure. Compared with equally common non-associated chains, HLA-associated TCR beta chains in a later analysis were more clonally expanded and had lower generation probabilities. A cluster of highly shared sequence variants was judged likely to represent a technical artifact of the sequencing pipeline. A further reported finding was that TCR beta sequences accurately predicted the HLA-A and HLA-B alleles for most subjects in the first cohort. In a later genetic analysis, a missense DCLRE1C variant was associated with V-gene and J-gene trimming of TCR beta chains, and the association was replicated in an independent cohort. Most TCR sequences were observed very rarely across donors, whereas some public TCRs were present in many individuals. The classifier was reported to diagnose cytomegalovirus status with high specificity and sensitivity in both the original and validation cohorts. Only TCR beta chains were sequenced in this cohort, and the absence of alpha or paired-chain data limited detectable features. Correlated functional status among segregating V segments might be attributable to linkage disequilibrium, but an unknown experimental factor could not be ruled out. Broadly in line with IMGT annotations, most TCR beta V segments showed up in productive rearrangements about 87% or about 30% of the time in an earlier analysis of around 600 of the donors. Three of the identified cytomegalovirus-associated TCR beta chains were confirmed in vitro to be specific for cytomegalovirus antigens. The study gave a list of under 200 TCR beta chains associated with cytomegalovirus. CMV serostatus was the only immune exposure information available for the cohort. A later genetic analysis reported fewer N-insertions in productive TCRs among donors in an Asian-associated ancestry cluster than the roughly 640-donor mean. HLA typing was unavailable for some donors at each locus, so association tests used only the typed subset.

Including the terminal cysteine and phenylalanine, the CDR3 comprises 15 residues. The DNA shown is the 45-base CDR3, in frame from base 1. The germline V gene encodes CDR1 MNHNY and CDR2 SVGAGI (reference sequence). Clipping removes 6 bases from V and 3 bases from J, with 4 as the unmatched junction base count. Points on this clone: Its antigen remains undetermined. The sample holds no much larger clone one base away, and base qualities are not on file.

The cohort consisted of hundreds of healthy bone marrow donors. Cohort members were all nominally healthy when sampled, although unrecorded immune exposures were likely present. The donor was CMV seropositive and was included in the group of 250 to 350 seropositive cohort members. A peripheral blood sample was provided by each donor, and peripheral blood mononuclear cells were used for TCR beta sequencing. The Qiagen DNeasy Blood Extraction Kit was used to extract genomic DNA from the blood cell samples. Receptors were amplified or captured by the immunoSEQ multiplex PCR assay. For the multiplex PCR, a mixture combining 60 forward primers for TCR Vbeta segments and 13 reverse primers for TCR Jbeta segments was used. A multiplex PCR assay on genomic DNA amplified the CDR3 region of rearranged TCR beta genes. The Illumina HiSeq System was used to sequence the amplified TCR beta libraries as 87-base-pair reads. In the authors' own workflow: A later analysis tallied about 77 million unique TCR beta chains across the 666 repertoires, and around 9.9 million of those chains were shared by two or more donors. To remove PCR and sequencing errors, raw reads were error-corrected and collapsed into unique sequences using a nearest-neighbor algorithm that merged closely related sequences. Alignment of CDR3 sequences to IMGT reference sequences was used to assign V, D and J gene segments. Each retained sequence needed at least a six-nucleotide match to both a V gene segment and a J gene segment. Rearrangements were classified as productive when the CDR3 lacked stop codons and remained in frame with V and J, and all other rearrangements were classified as non-productive. CDR3 was defined by IMGT convention, running from the second conserved V-encoded cysteine to the conserved J-encoded phenylalanine. The earlier analysis of 450 to 750 of the donors excluded any sequence lacking an unambiguous match to a single V gene segment. An earlier analysis of 587 of the donors called V segments functional above 56.7% productive rearrangements and segregating when the between-donor standard deviation exceeded 5%. A statistical classification framework was developed to diagnose cytomegalovirus status using the catalog of TCR beta chain sequences. In a later analysis, TCR nucleotide sequences were compared against IMGT/GENE-DB human TR gene sequences so that V and J genes could be assigned. The TCRdist pipeline was used in a later analysis to assign CDR3 sequences and most-parsimonious VDJ recombination scenarios. In a later analysis, each TCR beta chain was defined by its CDR3 amino acid sequence together with its V-gene family, and reads lacking a unique V-gene family were excluded. In a later analysis, 500 to 650 highly shared, low-generation-probability nucleotide sequences were removed to address suspected cross-contamination and a sequencing artifact. In a later analysis, a clonal expansion index for each public chain was calculated from normalized within-repertoire ranks of inferred template counts. In a later analysis, generation probabilities were computed using a VDJ recombination model fitted to out-of-frame rearrangements, and the results were checked against IGoR. Hypergeometric tests were used in a later analysis to score TCR-TCR, TCR-HLA and TCR-CMV co-occurrence, with a repertoire-size bias correction applied to the TCR pairs. In a later analysis, false discovery rates were estimated by permuting HLA or CMV assignments 20 times. In a later analysis, co-occurring TCRs were grouped using DBSCAN, and TCRdist sequence similarity was added for clustering within HLA-allele-positive subsets. Repertoires with fewer than 30,000 or more than 120,000 public chains, plus five repertoires with anomalous nucleotide sharing, were excluded from co-occurrence clustering. TCRdb obtained this table from immuneACCESS and retained in-frame rearrangements with V and J assigned. These tables miss some clones; where compared with another copy, unresolved V genes account for less than half of the shortfall, and the remainder is unexplained. That table supplies the V and J calls and clone size; D and trimming were determined from the DNA. The sample yields roughly 150,000 clones; roughly 70% were counted once. Less than 11% of the sample comes from the top ten.

The rearranged chain carries TRBV6-6 and TRBJ2-3; 12 junctional bases match TRBD2. The receptor was derived from a man aged 25 to 45 in good health and CMV-seropositive. Sample: PBMCs. The CDR3 region reads CASRTGTSGTDTQYF. Here is the DNA: TGTGCCAGCAGAACTGGGACTAGCGGGACAGATACGCAGTATTTT.